These 21 T cell receptor beta chains were all obtained from the same sample, sequenced in a study of tumor-infiltrating lymphocytes in primary liver carcinoma (dated by TCRdb to about 2017). Without any cell sorting, total RNA and DNA were extracted together from approximately 22-30 mg of bulk tissue using the AllPrep DNA/RNA mini kit. The instrument was an Illumina HiSeq 2500. TCRbeta-specific cDNA was reverse-transcribed from around 0.45 ug total RNA using a constant-region primer and ProtoScript II reverse transcriptase. TCRbeta libraries were built with three nested multiplex PCR rounds, a slightly modified ARM-PCR procedure. Each of the first two PCR rounds ran for approximately 10 cycles and used multiplex TRBV1-TRBV30 forward primers together with a Cbeta reverse primer. TCRdb took the public reads, trimmed them with fastp at Q25, ran MiXCR for clone calling and kept in-frame beta chains. Each CDR3 protein gets just one entry, which takes the most common genes and DNA from the rows behind it. The sample table records fewer than 70,000 distinct CDR3 sequences; roughly 70% of these occur just once. The ten largest account for 57% of the sample.

The sequenced sample consisted of liver tumor tissue from sampling region 2. The label giving this sample's cell subset or site can be read as: tumor region T2, inferior pole. The receptors were gathered from a man aged 40-55 years with primary liver carcinoma and hepatitis B virus infection.

Regarding this clonotype: A much more abundant neighbour one base away suggests this may be a read error. The CDR3 bases are TGTGCCAGCAGCGAAGGGTCCTTGCGGAAAAACATTCAGTACTTC. Its translation is CASSEGSLRKNIQYF. The V call is TRBV5-5, the J call TRBJ2-4; no clear D. V was clipped by 4 bases and J by 4 bases, with 15 bases between them. The CDR3 has 15 amino acids. CDR1 SGHKS and CDR2 YYEKEE come from the germline V gene (reference sequence).

This clonotype was seen a few times. The rearrangement joins TRBV11-3 to TRBJ2-3, with a weak D call TRBD2 (5 bases). Germline CDR1 is SGHNT and CDR2 is YENEEA. The CDR3 has 16 amino acids. Trimming took off 2 bases at V and 8 bases at J, with 20 bases between the two ends. The CDR3 DNA sequence: TGTGCCAGCAGCTTAAATAGAGGGAAAGGCCCAGGTACGCAGTATTTT. Its protein product is CASSLNRGKGPGTQYF.

Of note for this clonotype: With a much larger clone just one base away, this may be a read error. J is TRBJ2-7 and V is TRBV29-1; the match to TRBD2 covers 9 bases. The CDR3 spans 18 residues. Germline CDR1 reads SQVTM; CDR2 reads ANQGSEA. In DNA form, the CDR3 reads TGCAGCGTTGATTGGGGTAGTTCGGGGGCTAGCGGGACCTACGAGCACTACTTC. As protein: CSVDWGSSGASGTYEHYF.

On this clonotype itself: Lacking the conserved final phenylalanine or tryptophan, this CDR3 likely reflects a read error. Because the CDR3's place on the DNA is in doubt, the DNA is left out and the CDR3 is given as listed by TCRdb. The chain combines TRBV7-9 with TRBJ2-1; the table's TRBD1 call for D was not verified on the DNA. Germline V gives CDR1 SEHNR, CDR2 FQNEAQ (reference sequence). The CDR3 adds up to 15 amino acids, both ends counted. CDR3 region: CASSDSLSENNEQCS.

This clonotype was found a few times. Here the CDR3 reads CASIILAGGPSELFF. As DNA, the CDR3 is TGTGCCAGCATCATACTAGCGGGAGGCCCCTCCGAGCTGTTTTTT. The chain recombines TRBV11-1 with TRBJ2-2; 12 nucleotides align to TRBD2. The CDR3 has 15 residues. Germline V gene data show CDR1 as SGHAT and CDR2 as FQDESV (reference sequence). V lost 7 bases to trimming and J lost 11 bases; unmatched junction nucleotides: 11.

About this clonotype: The junction shows a germline mismatch at one end, possibly a read error. This chain joins TRBV29-1 and TRBJ2-2; a weak D match, TRBD2 (6 bases). CDR3 length: 13 residues. Looked up from germline, CDR1 is SQVTM and CDR2 is ANQGSEA. The CDR3 DNA reads as TGCAGCGTCGAAGGCGCGGGAACCGGGGAGCTATTTTTT. It translates to CSVEGAGTGELFF.

A remark on this clonotype: Sequence at one end of the junction differs from germline and may be a read error. The genes are TRBV7-8 and TRBJ2-1; D gene unclear. CDR3 length: 13 amino acids. Germline assignment: CDR1 SGHVS and CDR2 FQNEAQ. The chain's CDR3 is CASSPHLMAQQFF. CDR3 nucleotide sequence: TGCGCCAGCAGCCCCCATTTGATGGCTCAGCAGTTCTTC.

This clonotype was seen ten or more times. V and J are TRBV5-4 and TRBJ1-4, with 7 bases identical to TRBD1. This CDR3 contains 15 residues. V gave up 4 bases and J gave up 1 base; unmatched junction bases: 4. Germline CDR1 is SGHNT and CDR2 is YYREEE (reference sequence). This chain's CDR3 is CASSRTGQTNEKLFF. CDR3 bases: TGTGCCAGCAGCCGGACAGGACAAACTAATGAAAAACTGTTTTTT.

The chain links TRBV29-1 to TRBJ1-2, with TRBD1 matching 8 bases. Germline V gene lookup returns CDR1 SQVTM and CDR2 ANQGSEA. The V and J ends lost 7 bases and 6 bases, in that order; junction bases with no gene match: 10. This CDR3 spans 13 amino acids. In nucleotides, the CDR3 is TGCAGCGCCTCGCAGGGGGCTGAGAATGGCTACACCTTC. Its protein is CSASQGAENGYTF.

Turning to this clonotype: A much larger clone is a single base away; this may be a read error. This chain joins TRBV7-9 and TRBJ2-1, with a tentative D call TRBD1 (5 bases). This CDR3 has 14 residues. Germline lookup yields CDR1 SEHNR and CDR2 FQNEAQ (reference sequence). The chain's CDR3 is CASSYRGPENGQFF. The CDR3 nucleotides are TGTGCCAGCAGTTATAGGGGCCCGGAGAATGGGCAGTTCTTC.

This clonotype was seen a few times. The junction and the germline gene differ at one end; a read error may be behind it. The chain is built from TRBV29-1 and TRBJ1-2; D perhaps matches TRBD1 (5 bases). The V gene's germline CDR1 is SQVTM and CDR2 ANQGSEA. This CDR3 contains 14 residues. The CDR3 loop reads CRVVAEEGVDGYTF. DNA for the CDR3: TGCAGGGTTGTAGCGGAAGAAGGGGTGGATGGCTACACCTTC.

The chain links TRBV12-3 or TRBV12-4 to TRBJ2-7; the D gene is possibly TRBD1 (6 bases). CDR3 length: 15 amino acids. V lost 8 bases and J lost 5, with 22 bases in between. The CDR3 spells CASRLRDTCTHEQYF. As DNA, the CDR3 is TGTGCCAGCCGACTAAGGGACACATGTACCCACGAGCAGTACTTC.

The rearrangement uses TRBV6-5 and TRBJ2-1; 7 nucleotides match TRBD1. This CDR3 comprises 13 residues. Germline CDR1 MNHEY, CDR2 SVGAGI. Losses at the gene ends were 10 bases for V and 9 bases for J; bases not matched to a gene: 12. The CDR3 loop is CAKRLTGEGEQFF. Here the CDR3 DNA reads TGTGCCAAAAGACTTACAGGGGAAGGTGAGCAGTTCTTC.

Points on this clonotype: One junction end disagrees with the germline gene, perhaps due to a read error. CDR3 in DNA: TGTGCCACCAGTGCTCAGGGACAGGGTTCGGAACTGTTGTTT. Its translation: CATSAQGQGSELLF. The chain recombines TRBV24-1 with TRBJ2-2; 9 bases match TRBD1. CDR1 is KGHDR, CDR2 SFDVKD, per germline. The CDR3 covers 14 residues.

On this clonotype itself: Relative to the germline gene, one junction end is altered; a read error may explain this. This sequence joins TRBV11-2 and TRBJ2-4, with 12 bases identical to TRBD2. The length of the CDR3 is 18 residues. CDR1 and CDR2 (germline): SGHAT, FQNNGV. The CDR3: CASSSPGLAGLAKSIQYF. The DNA for the CDR3 is TGTGCCAGCAGCTCACCGGGACTAGCGGGTCTAGCCAAAAGCATTCAGTACTTC.

To note about this clonotype: One junction end disagrees with the germline gene, perhaps due to a read error. V and J are TRBV11-1 and TRBJ2-2, with 7 nucleotides matching TRBD1. Germline lookup yields CDR1 SGHAT and CDR2 FQDESV (reference sequence). This CDR3 has 14 residues. Here the CDR3 DNA reads TGTGCCAGCAGCCTTACAGGGGTTATCGGGGAGCTGTATTTT. This codes for CASSLTGVIGELYF. The full variable domain, in which reference TRBV11-1 and TRBJ2-2 provide the parts outside the CDR3, is EAEVAQSPRYKITEKSQAVAFWCDPISGHATLYWYRQILGQGPELLVQFQDESVVDDSQLPKDRFSAERLKGVDSTLKIQPAELGDSAMYLCASSLTGVIGELYFGEGSRLTVL.

This clonotype appeared many times. V gene TRBV5-1 combines with J gene TRBJ2-4; a possible D gene is TRBD1 (5 bases). V lost 0 bases and J lost 6, with 7 bases in between. The CDR3 contains 13 residues. CDR1 is SGHRS, CDR2 YFSETQ, per germline. The CDR3 DNA reads TGCGCCAGCAGCTTGGGGACATTAAACATTCAGTACTTC. Translation gives CASSLGTLNIQYF.

This sequence joins TRBV11-2 and TRBJ2-5; maybe TRBD2 (6 bases). V dropped 5 bases and J dropped 14 bases, with 30 bases sitting between them. Per germline, CDR1 SGHAT and CDR2 FQNNGV. This CDR3 contains 16 residues. CDR3 sequence (DNA): TGTGCCAGCAGCCAAACTCCTGGCGGGCGGGAAGAGAGCCACTACTTC. The encoded protein is CASSQTPGGREESHYF.

This chain links TRBV7-9 with TRBJ2-3; 11 bases map to TRBD2. Germline CDR1 reads SEHNR; CDR2 reads FQNEAQ (reference sequence). Losses at the gene ends were 9 bases for V and 3 bases for J; bases not matched to a gene: 23. The CDR3 spans 20 residues. In nucleotides, the CDR3 is TGTGCCAGAGGCACCGACGACCTTTTAGCGGGAGGGCCAAGAACAGATACGCAGTATTTT. It specifies CARGTDDLLAGGPRTDTQYF.

A remark on this clonotype: Given a much more abundant clone one base away, this may be a read error. This chain links TRBV24-1 with TRBJ2-1; 9 nucleotides match TRBD2. CDR3 length equals 16 residues. Germline V gives CDR1 KGHDR, CDR2 SFDVKD. The CDR3 here is CAISERVAGVRNEQFF. The CDR3 bases are TGTGCCATCAGTGAAAGGGTAGCGGGAGTACGGAATGAGCAGTTCTTC.

The chain combines TRBV11-2 with TRBJ2-5, with 9 bases matching TRBD2. Germline lookup yields CDR1 SGHAT and CDR2 FQNNGV. J lost 3 bases, V lost 8 bases, and 13 bases had no gene match. This CDR3 spans 16 amino acids. CDR3 region: CASGQIPGGREETQYF. The DNA of the CDR3 is TGTGCCAGCGGCCAAATTCCTGGCGGGAGGGAAGAGACCCAGTACTTC.